What follows are 16 T cell receptor beta chains derived from one specimen sequenced in a study of control samples from healthy donors and cancer patients. Sequencing was performed with immunoSEQ multiplex PCR; in TCRdb, only in-frame clones are kept and a portion is missing. The sample holds under 75,000 clones, just over 90% seen once. The material sequenced was PBMCs. These receptor sequences come from a woman aged 45-65 years with colorectal cancer.

This rearrangement joins TRBV19 to TRBJ2-1; D ambiguous. The CDR3 runs 12 residues. V was trimmed by 5 bases and J by 5 bases, leaving 7 bases between them. Germline CDR1 is LNHDA and CDR2 is SQIVND (reference sequence). The CDR3 DNA is TGTGCCAGTAGTTTTAGCAACAATGAGCAGTTCTTC. Translating gives CASSFSNNEQFF.

CDR3 sequence: CASSSNSGSSYNEQFF. The CDR3 coding sequence is TGTGCCAGCAGCTCCAACAGTGGGAGCTCCTACAATGAGCAGTTCTTC. V is TRBV5-4 and J is TRBJ2-1, with D possibly matching TRBD2 (5 bases). V lost 3 bases and J 0 bases, leaving 13 bases between the germline ends. The germline gives CDR1 SGHNT, CDR2 YYREEE (reference sequence). This CDR3 is 16 amino acids long.

The gene calls are TRBV6-5 and TRBJ2-3; tentative D call: TRBD2 (6 bases). Germline CDR1 and CDR2: MNHEY and SVGAGI. V was shortened by 8 bases and J by 2 bases, with 8 bases between the two germline ends. The CDR3 sequence is 12 residues long. The CDR3 bases are TGTGCCAGCCGGGGGTCCACAGATACGCAGTATTTT. This sequence encodes CASRGSTDTQYF.

This clone was found once. The genes are TRBV7-3 and TRBJ2-7; 10 nucleotides align to TRBD1. Unmatched junction bases numbered 5, after V lost 3 bases and J lost 3 bases. Germline CDR1 is SGHTA and CDR2 is FQGTGA. The CDR3 loop spans 15 amino acids. As DNA, the CDR3 is TGTGCCAGCAGCTTGTCGGGACAGGGGATCTACGAGCAGTACTTC. It yields the protein CASSLSGQGIYEQYF.

CDR3 coding DNA: TGCGCCAGCAGCTTTGATGATGGGACAGATACGCAGTATTTT. This translates into CASSFDDGTDTQYF. The chain has TRBV5-1 and TRBJ2-3; D unclear. Germline V gives CDR1 SGHRS, CDR2 YFSETQ. CDR3 size: 14 residues. V was trimmed by 2 bases and J by 3 bases, leaving 10 bases between them.

V is TRBV19 and J is TRBJ1-5, with D perhaps matching TRBD1 (5 bases). The V gene lost 0 bases and the J gene lost 7 bases, with 10 bases spanning the gap. Germline lookup yields CDR1 LNHDA and CDR2 SQIVND (reference sequence). The CDR3 loop spans 14 amino acids. CDR3 coding DNA: TGTGCCAGTAGTATAGAGGGGGGATACCAGCCCCAGCATTTT. Amino acid sequence: CASSIEGGYQPQHF.

The chain joins TRBV7-8 to TRBJ2-5, with D perhaps assigned TRBD1 or TRBD2 (5 bases each). Germline values: CDR1 SGHVS, CDR2 FQNEAQ. There are 13 residues in the CDR3. Deletions cut 7 bases from V and 7 bases from J, with 16 bases between. The CDR3 DNA reads as TGTGCCAGCAACCAAGGGACCGCCGCGACCCAGTACTTC. This translates into CASNQGTAATQYF.

The chain carries TRBV20-1 and TRBJ1-5; the D is unclear. The germline V gene encodes CDR1 DFQATT and CDR2 SNEGSKA (reference sequence). V lost 3 bases and J 8 bases, leaving 14 bases between the germline ends. The CDR3 loop spans 13 amino acids. CDR3 amino acids: CSASFGVGEPQHF. In DNA, the CDR3 is TGCAGTGCTAGTTTCGGGGTCGGGGAGCCCCAGCATTTT.

The chain has TRBV5-1 and TRBJ2-5; 9 bases are shared with TRBD1. The ends lost 4 bases at V and 3 bases at J; junction bases unmatched: 7. The CDR3 contains 15 residues. From germline, CDR1 is SGHRS and CDR2 YFSETQ. Here the CDR3 reads CASSKDRGFEETQYF. The DNA for the CDR3 is TGCGCCAGCAGCAAGGACAGGGGCTTCGAAGAGACCCAGTACTTC. Together with reference TRBV5-1 and TRBJ2-5, the CDR3 gives the full variable domain: KAGVTQTPRYLIKTRGQQVTLSCSPISGHRSVSWYQQTPGQGLQFLFEYFSETQRNKGNFPGRFSGRQFSNSRSEMNVSTLELGDSALYLCASSKDRGFEETQYFGPGTRLLVL.

This chain links TRBV2 with TRBJ1-5; D is undetermined. The germline V and J ends were trimmed by 2 bases and 0 bases, with 14 bases remaining between them. From germline, CDR1 is SNHLY and CDR2 FYNNEI. The CDR3 totals 17 residues. The CDR3 DNA is TGTGCCAGCAGTGAAAGGGTTGGGCTTTATAGCAATCAGCCCCAGCATTTT. Amino acids: CASSERVGLYSNQPQHF.

In this sample, this clone turned up once. The chain combines TRBV19 with TRBJ2-5; TRBD1 agrees at 8 bases. Looked up from germline, CDR1 is LNHDA and CDR2 is SQIVND (reference sequence). V lost 7 bases to trimming and J lost 5 bases; unmatched junction nucleotides: 12. The CDR3 is 15 amino acids. The CDR3 here is CASTRDAGGGETQYF. Written as DNA, the CDR3 is TGTGCCAGTACCCGAGACGCAGGGGGCGGGGAGACCCAGTACTTC. Looking up the rest from reference TRBV19 and TRBJ2-5 gives the full variable domain: DGGITQSPKYLFRKEGQNVTLSCEQNLNHDAMYWYRQDPGQGLRLIYYSQIVNDFQKGDIAEGYSVSREKKESFPLTVTSAQKNPTAFYLCASTRDAGGGETQYFGPGTRLLVL.

The V and J genes are TRBV19 and TRBJ2-7; a possible D gene is TRBD1 (6 bases). V lost 11 bases to trimming and J lost 2 bases, with 10 bases between them. CDR3 length equals 11 residues. CDR1 and CDR2 from the germline V gene are LNHDA and SQIVND (reference sequence). The chain's CDR3 is CASQGTYEQYF. As DNA, the CDR3 is TGTGCCTCACAGGGTACCTACGAGCAGTACTTC.

Comment on this clone: Other DNA variants within this sample encode the same CDR3. This rearrangement joins TRBV18 to TRBJ1-3, with a possible D match to TRBD1 (5 bases). Germline values: CDR1 KGHSH, CDR2 LQKENI. Trimming left V 3 bases short and J 0 bases short, with 6 bases between. The CDR3 consists of 14 residues. CDR3 residues: CASSPDSSGNTIYF. CDR3 coding DNA: TGTGCCAGCTCACCCGACAGCTCTGGAAACACCATATATTTT.

In the case of this clone: This same CDR3 is encoded by further DNA sequences in the sample. The gene calls are TRBV3-1 (or the pseudogene TRBV3-2) and TRBJ2-6; D not certain. The CDR3 consists of 15 residues. In germline, CDR1 is LGHDT, CDR2 YNNKEL (reference sequence). Trimming cost V 0 bases and J 1 base, with 4 bases left between them. The CDR3: CASSQDSSGANVLTF. The CDR3 DNA sequence: TGTGCCAGCAGCCAAGACAGTTCTGGGGCCAACGTCCTGACTTTC.

This chain links TRBV2 with TRBJ2-5; possible D gene TRBD2, 6 bases. The CDR3 has 12 amino acids. CDR1 is SNHLY, CDR2 FYNNEI, per germline. The chain's CDR3 is CAHRDFQETQYF. In DNA, the CDR3 is TGTGCTCACCGGGACTTCCAAGAGACCCAGTACTTC.

V usage is TRBV30 and J usage is TRBJ2-2, with D hard to call. The V gene's germline CDR1 is GTSNPN and CDR2 SVGIG (reference sequence). The CDR3 consists of 14 residues. V was trimmed by 0 bases and J by 2 bases, leaving 7 bases between them. The CDR3 nucleotides are TGTGCCTGGAGTGTAATCCTAAACACCGGGGAGCTGTTTTTT. Its translation is CAWSVILNTGELFF.